Sequencing of this TCR beta chain was carried out in a study of cytomegalovirus exposure and HLA in healthy donors. Across the study: Later, an analysis reported that the 110 or so validation repertoires had used the same platform as the approximately 680 first-cohort repertoires.

While the first cohort had over 650 subjects, the donors belonged to the separate validation cohort of roughly 130 subjects. Details on this clone: Its antigen is unknown.

General study findings and limits: Generally TCR sequences proved uncommon, though certain public TCRs appeared in numerous donors.

With 3 bases removed from V and 8 bases from J, the gap between germline ends came to 16 bases. This CDR3 spans 15 amino acids. Germline V lookup: CDR1 MDHEN, CDR2 SYDVKM. The data were produced by immunoSEQ multiplex PCR, yet TCRdb's version contains in-frame clones alone and is incomplete. The table has 150,000 to 250,000 clones, around 80% seen once; the top ten hold 1% to 1.5%. The material sequenced was PBMCs. The chain uses TRBV28 and TRBJ1-4; D is perhaps TRBD1 (5 bases). This receptor was obtained from a woman aged 25 to 39 in good health and CMV-seronegative. In DNA form, the CDR3 reads TGTGCCAGCAGTTTTTCCGGTGGGGCCAAGGAAAAACTGTTTTTT. Protein product: CASSFSGGAKEKLFF. The full variable domain, its missing parts supplied by reference TRBV28 and TRBJ1-4, is DVKVTQSSRYLVKRTGEKVFLECVQDMDHENMFWYRQDPGLGLRLIYFSYDVKMKEKGDIPEGYSVSREKKERFSLILESASTNQTSMYLCASSFSGGAKEKLFFGSGTQLSVL.